This is a list of T cell receptor beta chains from one sample in a study of T-cell reconstitution after alpha-beta-depleted transplantation in children. TCRdb independently ran MiXCR on the PCR reads; one entry per CDR3 protein. In the table there are more than 250,000 distinct CDR3 sequences, more than 9% of which are singletons. The sequenced sample was PBMCs from the stem cell graft donor, obtained from the stem cell graft. The receptor source for this set is a human donor who donated a stem cell graft to a child with SCID. The CDR3 runs from the conserved cysteine through the conserved F or W. The D gene is left open where the match is weak. Part of the rows lack a size; the others show once, few, many or a class for expanded clones.

TRBV10-3	TRBD1	.	TRBJ2-3	TGTGCCATCAGTGAGTACAGGACAGGCCGTAGCACAGATACGCAGTATTTT	CAISEYRTGRSTDTQYF
TRBV20-1	.	few	TRBJ1-2	TGCAGTGCTAGTGGAGGAGATTATGGCTACACCTTC	CSASGGDYGYTF
TRBV7-6	.	.	TRBJ1-1	TGTGCCAGCAGCCCGGTCCCGGGGGCTGGGGGCACTGAAGCTTTCTTT	CASSPVPGAGGTEAFF
TRBV6-1	TRBD1	many	TRBJ1-5	TGTGCCAGCAAGGGACAGGACAATCAGCCCCAGCATTTT	CASKGQDNQPQHF
TRBV19	TRBD2	.	TRBJ2-3	TGTGCCAGTAGTAGGCAGGCGGGTAGCGGGGGGGCCAAAGATACGCAGTATTTT	CASSRQAGSGGAKDTQYF
TRBV5-1	.	.	TRBJ2-2	TGCGCCAGCAGCTTGGCCTTCGGGGACACCGGGGAGCTGTTTTTT	CASSLAFGDTGELFF
TRBV2	.	few	TRBJ2-7	TGTGCCAGCAGTGAGCACTCCCAATACGAGCAGTACTTC	CASSEHSQYEQYF
TRBV5-6	.	few	TRBJ1-6	TGTGCCAGCAGCGAACGAAATTATAATTCACCCCTCCACTTT	CASSERNYNSPLHF
TRBV29-1	.	.	TRBJ1-6	TGCAGCGCCGGGGAAGGGGATTCACCCCTCCACTTT	CSAGEGDSPLHF
TRBV24-1	.	.	TRBJ2-2	TGTGCCACCAGTGTGGTAGGATGGGAGCTGTTTTTT	CATSVVGWELFF
TRBV7-4	.	.	TRBJ2-4	TGTGCCAGCAGACCCAGCTTAGAACTCTTCTTTTTGGTGGCCAAAAACATTCAGTACTTC	CASRPSLELFFLVAKNIQYF
TRBV4-1	.	few	TRBJ2-1	TGCGCCAGCAGCCAAGAGGGGAGCGTACCGACCAATGAGCAGTTCTTC	CASSQEGSVPTNEQFF
TRBV12-3/TRBV12-4	.	many	TRBJ2-6	TGTGCCAGCAGCACCCAGGGAGGCTCTGGGGCCAACGTCCTGACTTTC	CASSTQGGSGANVLTF
TRBV15	TRBD1	many	TRBJ1-1	TGTGCCACCAGCATGGGACAGGGGGGCACTGAAGCTTTCTTT	CATSMGQGGTEAFF
TRBV7-6	.	.	TRBJ2-1	TGTGCCAGCAGCTTAATCAGGGCAAATGAGCAGTTCTTC	CASSLIRANEQFF
TRBV7-9	TRBD1	few	TRBJ2-1	TGTGCCAGCAGCCGCTCGACAGGGGTTTTAAGGGAGCAGTTCTTC	CASSRSTGVLREQFF
TRBV6-2/TRBV6-3	.	many	TRBJ2-5	TGTGCCAGCAGTTACGCTCAGGCCCCCAAGGAGACCCAGTACTTC	CASSYAQAPKETQYF
TRBV9	.	many	TRBJ2-3	TGTGCCAGCAGCGCGGGGGATAGCACAGATACGCAGTATTTT	CASSAGDSTDTQYF
TRBV20-1	.	.	TRBJ2-5	TGCAGTGCTAGTACTACAGGTGCCGTTAGACAAGAGACCCAGTACTTC	CSASTTGAVRQETQYF
TRBV10-2	TRBD1	few	TRBJ2-7	TGCGCCAGCAGTGATGGACAGGGGGCGAACGAGCAGTACTTC	CASSDGQGANEQYF
TRBV12-3/TRBV12-4	.	.	TRBJ1-5	TGTGCCAGCAGTTTGGTCGGTAATAGCAATCAGCCCCAGCATTTT	CASSLVGNSNQPQHF
TRBV12-3/TRBV12-4	TRBD1	many	TRBJ2-3	TGTGCCAGCAGCCCGGACAGGGGATGGCAAGATACGCAGTATTTT	CASSPDRGWQDTQYF
TRBV12-3/TRBV12-4	.	many	TRBJ2-3	TGTGCCAGCAGTCCCGGCCGTATCACAGATACGCAGTATTTT	CASSPGRITDTQYF
TRBV7-3	TRBD2	.	TRBJ2-1	TGTGCCAGCAGGATACTAGCGGGAGCTAACAATGAGCAGTTCTTC	CASRILAGANNEQFF
TRBV6-1	TRBD2	few	TRBJ2-1	TGTGCCAGCAATGGACTAGTAACTTACAATGAGCAGTTCTTC	CASNGLVTYNEQFF
TRBV11-2	.	few	TRBJ2-5	TGTGCCAGCAGCTTATGGGTCCAAGAGACCCAGTACTTC	CASSLWVQETQYF